These 14 T cell receptor beta chains came from one sample sequenced in a study of T cell repertoires in cytomegalovirus infection. MiXCR, applied by TCRdb to the reads, yields one record per CDR3 protein. The repertoire consists of roughly 720,000 distinct CDR3 sequences, with approximately 34% occurring once and the leading ten covering around 2.8%. The sample was PBMCs. These receptors were taken from a human donor in good health (CMV status not recorded). Some clones in this sample may be carry-over from other donors' samples.

This clonotype was recorded many times. This chain uses TRBV7-3 with TRBJ1-1; possible D gene TRBD1, 5 bases. Trimming removed 1 base from V and 8 bases from J, with 23 bases in between. The CDR3 contains 17 residues. CDR1 and CDR2 (germline): SGHTA, FQGTGA. Here the CDR3 reads CASSLRGPGGPLMEAFF. The CDR3 region has the DNA TGTGCCAGCAGCTTAAGGGGTCCCGGGGGACCTTTGATGGAAGCTTTCTTT.

This chain joins TRBV28 and TRBJ1-1, with TRBD1 identical over 7 bases. Trimming removed 8 bases from V and 4 bases from J; junction bases left unmatched: 10. The CDR3 spans 14 residues. Germline CDR1 and CDR2: MDHEN and SYDVKM. This chain's CDR3 is CASLPGNRGTEAFF. CDR3 nucleotides: TGTGCCAGCCTCCCTGGGAACAGGGGCACTGAAGCTTTCTTT.

This clonotype was counted only a few times. The chain links TRBV12-3 or TRBV12-4 to TRBJ1-2; tentatively, D is TRBD1 (5 bases). Trimming cost V 5 bases and J 4 bases, with 8 bases left between them. This CDR3 contains 12 residues. The CDR3 nucleotides are TGTGCCAGCAGTCCAGGGCCCTATGGCTACACCTTC. Its translation is CASSPGPYGYTF.

As to this clonotype: As the CDR3 is not closed by the conserved phenylalanine or tryptophan, this likely results from a read error. The DNA is left out, because the CDR3 cannot be placed on it with certainty; the CDR3 is given as TCRdb lists it. V is TRBV19 and J is TRBJ2-4. The V gene's germline CDR1 is LNHDA and CDR2 SQIVND (reference sequence). The CDR3 is 13 residues long, ends included. The CDR3 reads CASTSPMKDIKYC.

This chain joins TRBV20-1 and TRBJ1-6; TRBD1 matches at 7 bases. Losses at the gene ends were 6 bases for V and 0 bases for J; bases not matched to a gene: 5. CDR1 and CDR2 (germline): DFQATT, SNEGSKA (reference sequence). CDR3 length: 15 amino acids. The CDR3 sequence: CSAVRDSSYNSPLHF. CDR3 coding DNA: TGCAGTGCCGTGAGGGACAGCTCCTATAATTCACCCCTCCACTTT.

The chain links TRBV25-1 to TRBJ1-2, with a possible D match to TRBD1 (5 bases). This CDR3 comprises 15 residues. V gave up 6 bases and J gave up 4 bases, with 18 bases separating them. The germline V gene has CDR1 MGHDK and CDR2 SYGVNS. Written as DNA, the CDR3 is TGTGCCAGCAGCCCTAAAAGGGGTTCGGGCTATGGCTACACCTTC. This gives the protein CASSPKRGSGYGYTF.

This rearrangement joins TRBV20-1 to TRBJ1-5; D remains unclear. Between the trimmed V and J ends, which lost 0 bases and 7 bases, there was a span of 10 bases. The CDR3 extends over 13 amino acids. The germline CDR1 and CDR2 sequences are DFQATT and SNEGSKA (reference sequence). Written as DNA, the CDR3 is TGCAGTGCTAGAGAGCACAGTGGGCAGCCCCAGCATTTT. This encodes CSAREHSGQPQHF.

The CDR3 DNA reads as TGTGCCAGTGACAAAATGAACACTGAAGCTTTCTTT. It specifies CASDKMNTEAFF. This chain joins TRBV18 and TRBJ1-1; D not certain. The CDR3 consists of 12 residues. From germline, CDR1 is KGHSH and CDR2 LQKENI. The V and J ends lost 9 bases and 0 bases respectively, with 8 bases between them.

CDR3 nucleotide sequence: TGTGCCAGCAGCTTAGCGCCGGGCCCCGCAGTAGATACGCAGTATTTT. Translating it yields CASSLAPGPAVDTQYF. V gene TRBV11-2 combines with J gene TRBJ2-3; no firm D call. Germline assignment: CDR1 SGHAT and CDR2 FQNNGV. The CDR3 loop spans 16 amino acids. V lost 1 base and J lost 5, with 16 bases in between.

This sequence joins TRBV12-3 or TRBV12-4 and TRBJ1-6; no clear D gene. V was clipped by 2 bases and J by 11 bases, with 13 bases between them. This CDR3 has 14 residues. CDR3 residues: CASSLKMGWTPLHF. DNA of the CDR3: TGTGCCAGCAGTTTAAAGATGGGTTGGACACCCCTCCACTTT.

This clonotype was seen a few times. The chain is built from TRBV20-1 and TRBJ2-2, with D uncertain. V was trimmed by 5 bases and J by 7 bases, leaving 8 bases between them. This CDR3 contains 11 residues. The germline gives CDR1 DFQATT, CDR2 SNEGSKA (reference sequence). The CDR3 reads CSASDGGELFF. The DNA for the CDR3 is TGCAGTGCTTCGGACGGCGGGGAGCTGTTTTTT.

This sequence joins TRBV20-1 and TRBJ2-7, with TRBD2 matching over 10 bases. V trimming: 5 bases; J trimming: 7 bases; junction bases outside the gene matches: 14. Germline CDR1 is DFQATT and CDR2 is SNEGSKA (reference sequence). CDR3 length: 15 residues. In nucleotides, the CDR3 is TGCAGTGCTGGCCCTCAGAGCGGGAGGGCCGGTGAGCAGTACTTC. This codes for CSAGPQSGRAGEQYF.

This clonotype turned up a few times. This chain joins TRBV28 and TRBJ2-2, with 7 bases aligning to TRBD1. Germline V gene lookup returns CDR1 MDHEN and CDR2 SYDVKM. The CDR3 length is 13 residues. V trimming: 6 bases; J trimming: 6 bases; junction bases outside the gene matches: 4. This CDR3 is CASSSGGPGELFF. In nucleotides, the CDR3 is TGTGCCAGCAGCTCAGGGGGACCCGGGGAGCTGTTTTTT.

This rearrangement joins TRBV20-1 to TRBJ1-1, with D possibly TRBD1 on 6 matching bases. Germline V gene lookup returns CDR1 DFQATT and CDR2 SNEGSKA (reference sequence). The CDR3 is 13 amino acids. Trimming took off 5 bases at V and 0 bases at J, with 10 bases between the two ends. The CDR3 spells CSAVDRLNTEAFF. The CDR3 DNA follows: TGCAGTGCTGTGGACAGATTGAACACTGAAGCTTTCTTT.